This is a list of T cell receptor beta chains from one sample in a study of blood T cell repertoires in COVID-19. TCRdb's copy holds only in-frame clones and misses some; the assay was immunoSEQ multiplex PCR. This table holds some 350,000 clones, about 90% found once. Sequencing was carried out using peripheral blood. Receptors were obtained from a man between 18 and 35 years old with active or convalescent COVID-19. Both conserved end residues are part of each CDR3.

CDR3: CASSPARANTEAFF
length: 14
V: TRBV18
J: TRBJ1-1

CDR3: CASSDRTNTEAFF
length: 13
V: TRBV6-4
J: TRBJ1-1

CDR3: CASTSGRAGNTQYF
length: 14
V: TRBV6-5
J: TRBJ2-3

CDR3: CASMRDKRGGYEQYF
length: 15
V: TRBV5-1
J: TRBJ2-7

CDR3: CASSSLGGPYEQYF
length: 14
V: TRBV5-1
J: TRBJ2-7

CDR3: CASSLGLGSYNEQFF
length: 15
V: TRBV5-1
J: TRBJ2-1

CDR3: CASSSGLGEGPDTQYF
length: 16
V: TRBV5-5
J: TRBJ2-3

CDR3: CASSEQGATDTQYF
length: 14
V: TRBV18
J: TRBJ2-3

CDR3: CASSWTSGSPNTGELFF
length: 17
V: TRBV5-1
J: TRBJ2-2

CDR3: CASSPTLSYEQYF
length: 13
V: TRBV12-3/TRBV12-4
J: TRBJ2-7

CDR3: CASSRLVEQFF
length: 11
V: TRBV12-3/TRBV12-4
J: TRBJ2-1

CDR3: CASSGDRGLGANVLTF
length: 16
V: TRBV10-1
J: TRBJ2-6

CDR3: CASRPGTVYSNQPQHF
length: 16
V: TRBV2
J: TRBJ1-5

CDR3: CASSLFSGANQPQHF
length: 15
V: TRBV5-1
J: TRBJ1-5

CDR3: CASNNMNTEAFF
length: 12
V: TRBV28
J: TRBJ1-1

CDR3: CASSLVREYNEQFF
length: 14
V: TRBV27
J: TRBJ2-1

CDR3: CATSRDRRGLGNQPQHF
length: 17
V: TRBV15
J: TRBJ1-5

CDR3: CASSGAVVGEQFF
length: 13
V: TRBV7-9
J: TRBJ2-1

CDR3: CASSADRGRNEQFF
length: 14
V: TRBV5-4
J: TRBJ2-1

CDR3: CASSHPPPLSEQYF
length: 14
V: TRBV19
J: TRBJ2-7

CDR3: CASSPPTGIAKNIQYF
length: 16
V: TRBV18
J: TRBJ2-4

CDR3: CASSQDQYGYTF
length: 12
V: TRBV3-1/TRBV3-2
J: TRBJ1-2

CDR3: CASNLGGENQPQHF
length: 14
V: TRBV28
J: TRBJ1-5

CDR3: CAISRGQSSYNEQFF
length: 15
V: TRBV10-3
J: TRBJ2-1

CDR3: CASSGAQGSGRGNQPQHF
length: 18
V: TRBV6-1
J: TRBJ1-5

CDR3: CASSPLPGIYNEQFF
length: 15
V: TRBV27
J: TRBJ2-1

CDR3: CASSSGGPGETQYF
length: 14
V: TRBV5-1
J: TRBJ2-5

CDR3: CASSFLQGELTQYF
length: 14
V: TRBV7-7
J: TRBJ2-5

CDR3: CASSYIWDRDRLDMMNTEAFF
length: 21
V: TRBV6-2/TRBV6-3
J: TRBJ1-1

CDR3: CASGGTANTGELFF
length: 14
V: TRBV19
J: TRBJ2-2

CDR3: CASSVNRVGYEQYF
length: 14
V: TRBV3-1/TRBV3-2
J: TRBJ2-7

CDR3: CASSTAEAQYF
length: 11
V: TRBV28
J: TRBJ2-5

CDR3: CASSWAQFSYNEQFF
length: 15
V: TRBV5-5
J: TRBJ2-1

CDR3: CASSVGQVHSSGNTIYF
length: 17
V: TRBV9
J: TRBJ1-3

CDR3: CASSPRDETQYF
length: 12
V: TRBV18
J: TRBJ2-5

CDR3: CASSPPQGAGETQYF
length: 15
V: TRBV18
J: TRBJ2-5

CDR3: CAWSVILGGQPQHF
length: 14
V: TRBV30
J: TRBJ1-5

CDR3: CASSPSKPNEKLFF
length: 14
V: TRBV28
J: TRBJ1-4

CDR3: CAISEYYEQYF
length: 11
V: TRBV10-3
J: TRBJ2-7

CDR3: CASSPHPYEQYF
length: 12
V: TRBV27
J: TRBJ2-7

CDR3: CATPTELTEAFF
length: 12
V: TRBV2
J: TRBJ1-1

CDR3: CASSQDGSGGRGEQYF
length: 16
V: TRBV3-1/TRBV3-2
J: TRBJ2-7

CDR3: CSVEGGLTGEAFF
length: 13
V: TRBV29-1
J: TRBJ1-1

CDR3: CATSDPGDRGSDTQYF
length: 16
V: TRBV24-1
J: TRBJ2-3

CDR3: CASSIVDSNSPLHF
length: 14
V: TRBV19
J: TRBJ1-6

CDR3: CASSLMPGDSYEQYF
length: 15
V: TRBV7-3
J: TRBJ2-7

CDR3: CASMGFSGYTF
length: 11
V: TRBV6-5
J: TRBJ1-2

CDR3: CASSSGTSGYNEQFF
length: 15
V: TRBV11-1
J: TRBJ2-1

CDR3: CASSPARDTQYF
length: 12
V: TRBV13
J: TRBJ2-3

CDR3: CASSLDPAGGQPQHF
length: 15
V: TRBV7-8
J: TRBJ1-5

CDR3: CASSLAGGGTQYF
length: 13
V: TRBV14
J: TRBJ2-5

CDR3: CASSPPQGTYGYTF
length: 14
V: TRBV28
J: TRBJ1-2

CDR3: CASSQDRVLSYEQYF
length: 15
V: TRBV27
J: TRBJ2-7